These T cell receptor beta chains were read from a single sample in a study of blood T cell repertoires in COVID-19. Clones were sequenced by immunoSEQ multiplex PCR, and TCRdb holds only the in-frame ones, with some missing. The sample contains about 58,000 clones, over 65% of which appear only once. Sequenced material: peripheral blood. The origin of the receptors is a man aged 35-49 years with active COVID-19. CDR3s include the opening cysteine and the closing phenylalanine or tryptophan. D genes are given only for firm matches. The listing skips clone size in some rows; elsewhere it reads once, few, many or a size class.

V gene	CDR3 length	clone size	J gene	D gene	CDR3 protein	CDR3 DNA
TRBV7-9	15	once	TRBJ2-7	TRBD2	CASSLELAETYEQYF	TGTGCCAGCAGCTTAGAACTAGCGGAGACCTACGAGCAGTACTTC
TRBV25-1	13	-	TRBJ1-5	-	CASSMGTNQPQHF	TGTGCCAGCAGTATGGGGACAAATCAGCCCCAGCATTTT
TRBV19	15	-	TRBJ1-1	-	CASSTQQGMNTEAFF	TGTGCCAGTAGTACACAACAGGGTATGAACACTGAAGCTTTCTTT
TRBV7-3	13	-	TRBJ1-1	-	CASSPDLGDEAFF	TGTGCCAGCAGCCCAGATTTGGGAGATGAAGCTTTCTTT
TRBV5-1	15	-	TRBJ2-7	TRBD2	CASIRTRAGADEQYF	TGCGCCAGCATTCGGACGCGAGCGGGAGCCGACGAGCAGTACTTC
TRBV30	16	-	TRBJ1-3	-	CAWSLGGASSGNTIYF	TGTGCCTGGAGTCTAGGCGGGGCGAGCTCTGGAAACACCATATATTTT
TRBV2	12	-	TRBJ1-2	TRBD1	CASRYRGPGYTF	TGTGCCAGCAGGTACAGGGGGCCTGGCTACACCTTC
TRBV9	16	-	TRBJ2-1	TRBD2	CASSVAASGNYNEQFF	TGTGCCAGCAGCGTAGCTGCTAGCGGGAACTACAATGAGCAGTTCTTC
TRBV30	14	-	TRBJ1-1	-	CAWSVRGLRTEAFF	TGTGCCTGGAGTGTAAGAGGGTTGCGAACTGAAGCTTTCTTT
TRBV11-1	14	-	TRBJ2-3	TRBD2	CASSLGGEADTQYF	TGTGCCAGCAGCCTGGGAGGGGAGGCAGATACGCAGTATTTT
TRBV2	15	-	TRBJ2-3	-	CASSLRLRSTDTQYF	TGTGCCAGCAGCCTCCGACTGAGAAGCACAGATACGCAGTATTTT
TRBV19	14	-	TRBJ2-7	TRBD1	CASSRRDSLHEQYF	TGTGCCAGTAGCCGCCGGGACAGCCTCCACGAGCAGTACTTC
TRBV7-8	17	-	TRBJ2-4	-	CASSLVVWGQAKNIQYF	TGTGCCAGCAGCTTAGTGGTATGGGGGCAAGCCAAAAACATTCAGTACTTC
TRBV29-1	15	few	TRBJ2-7	TRBD2	CSVPGTSGRSGEQYF	TGCAGCGTCCCCGGGACTAGCGGGAGGTCGGGAGAGCAGTACTTC
TRBV27	14	-	TRBJ2-3	TRBD2	CASSLQRDTDTQYF	TGTGCCAGCAGTTTACAGCGGGACACAGATACGCAGTATTTT
TRBV3-1/TRBV3-2	12	once	TRBJ2-7	-	CASSQDVYEQYF	TGTGCCAGCAGCCAAGACGTATACGAGCAGTACTTC
TRBV10-1	17	-	TRBJ2-2	-	CASSGPLGGGSTGELFF	TGCGCCAGCAGTGGACCCCTAGGGGGGGGGAGCACCGGGGAGCTGTTTTTT
TRBV5-5	14	-	TRBJ1-2	-	CASSLERTGPGYTF	TGTGCCAGCAGCTTGGAGAGAACAGGGCCGGGCTACACCTTC
TRBV27	16	-	TRBJ1-4	TRBD1	CASSLSRQGSNEKLFF	TGTGCCAGCAGTTTATCTCGACAGGGAAGTAATGAAAAACTGTTTTTT
TRBV2	16	-	TRBJ1-1	TRBD1	CASSSDRGRQNTEAFF	TGTGCCAGCAGTTCCGACAGGGGGCGTCAGAACACTGAAGCTTTCTTT
TRBV28	15	-	TRBJ2-1	TRBD2	CASSWGGGPTNEQFF	TGTGCCAGCAGTTGGGGCGGGGGGCCTACAAATGAGCAGTTCTTC
TRBV5-1	16	-	TRBJ2-2	TRBD1	CASSTYDRVGTGELFF	TGCGCCAGCAGCACCTATGACAGGGTTGGCACCGGGGAGCTGTTTTTT
TRBV15	16	-	TRBJ2-7	TRBD1	CATSRVGTGRSYEQYF	TGTGCCACCAGCAGAGTAGGGACAGGGCGCTCCTACGAGCAGTACTTC
TRBV6-4	17	few	TRBJ2-6	-	CASSGGDKSSGANVLTF	TGTGCCAGCAGTGGAGGAGATAAGAGCTCTGGGGCCAACGTCCTGACTTTC